Following are 32 T cell receptor beta chains from one sample sequenced in a study of T-cell memory formation after mild COVID-19. TCRdb processed the 5' RACE reads anew with MiXCR; each CDR3 protein has one entry. The table includes 350,000 to 500,000 distinct CDR3 sequences, 20% to 25% detected once. The sample was PBMCs or a T cell subset sorted from them (not recorded which). Receptors were obtained from an adult woman who had mild COVID-19 (a few samples of this study predate the infection). Cell type and time point are not known.

In this sample, this clonotype turned up a few times. The chain is built from TRBV4-1 and TRBJ2-2; D gene ambiguous. Trimming removed 2 bases at V and 8 bases at J, with 21 bases between. CDR3 length: 17 residues. Germline values: CDR1 MGHRA, CDR2 YSYEKL. The DNA of the CDR3 is TGCGCCAGCAGCCAAACCGAGACTCGGTCGAGGAGAGGGGAGCTGTTTTTT. Translation: CASSQTETRSRRGELFF.

This clonotype occurred a few times. The chain recombines TRBV6-5 with TRBJ2-2, with TRBD2 matching 13 bases. V trimming: 2 bases; J trimming: 6 bases; junction bases outside the gene matches: 3. The germline CDR1 and CDR2 sequences are MNHEY and SVGAGI. The length of the CDR3 is 16 residues. CDR3 bases: TGTGCCAGCAGTTACGGACTAGCGGGAGCCCCCGGGGAGCTGTTTTTT. It specifies CASSYGLAGAPGELFF.

The CDR3 loop reads CASSLPLAASYNEQFF. DNA of the CDR3: TGCGCCAGCAGCTTGCCCCTAGCGGCGTCCTACAATGAGCAGTTCTTC. The chain carries TRBV5-1 and TRBJ2-1; the match to TRBD2 covers 7 bases. Germline lookup yields CDR1 SGHRS and CDR2 YFSETQ. The CDR3 contains 16 residues. J was trimmed by 1 base and V by 1 base; bases with no gene match: 5.

The rearrangement joins TRBV12-3 or TRBV12-4 to TRBJ2-3, with 7 bases fitting TRBD1. The J segment lost 3 bases and the V segment lost 4 bases, leaving 4 bases of the junction unmatched. The CDR3 consists of 14 residues. CDR3 DNA: TGTGCCAGCAGTTCTCCCAGGGGGACAGATACGCAGTATTTT. Translated: CASSSPRGTDTQYF.

This clonotype was counted only a few times. The chain has TRBV5-6 and TRBJ1-2; TRBD1 agrees at 7 bases. Germline V CDR1 and CDR2: SGHDT, YYEEEE. This CDR3 contains 12 residues. J gave up 6 bases and V 4 bases, and 3 bases lay outside the gene matches. This CDR3 is CASSEDRNGYTF. The CDR3 nucleotides are TGTGCCAGCAGCGAGGACAGGAATGGCTACACCTTC.

The chain carries TRBV12-3 or TRBV12-4 and TRBJ2-5; perhaps D is TRBD1 or TRBD2 (5 bases each). This CDR3 comprises 15 residues. V shed 5 bases and J shed 5 bases, with 18 bases lying between them. The CDR3 region has the DNA TGTGCCAGCAGTCCCCGGGACCTACTGGGGGAGACCCAGTACTTC. Translated: CASSPRDLLGETQYF.

This clonotype has at least ten counts. The V gene is TRBV4-3, the J gene TRBJ2-7; TRBD2 matches 7 bases. V gave up 4 bases and J gave up 3 bases; unmatched junction bases: 9. Per germline, CDR1 LGHNA and CDR2 YSLEER. The CDR3 is 15 residues long. In DNA, the CDR3 is TGCGCCAGCAGCCCAGTAAGGGAGGGCCTCTACGAGCAGTACTTC. As protein: CASSPVREGLYEQYF.

In this sample, this clonotype turned up a few times. V gene TRBV12-3 or TRBV12-4 combines with J gene TRBJ1-5; D perhaps matches TRBD1 (5 bases). This CDR3 comprises 13 residues. Trimming removed 3 bases at V and 7 bases at J, with 10 bases between. CDR3 bases: TGTGCCAGCAGTTTCGGGGGAGAACAGCCCCAGCATTTT. This sequence encodes CASSFGGEQPQHF.

This chain uses TRBV29-1 with TRBJ2-7, with 10 bases that match TRBD1. The germline gives CDR1 SQVTM, CDR2 ANQGSEA. The junction had 2 bases not matched to a gene; V was cut back by 3 bases and J by 0 bases. The CDR3 spans 14 residues. The CDR3 protein is CSVEGTGDSYEQYF. As DNA, the CDR3 is TGCAGCGTTGAGGGGACAGGGGACTCCTACGAGCAGTACTTC.

The rearrangement uses TRBV24-1 and TRBJ1-2; 7 bases are shared with TRBD1. The CDR3 runs 15 residues. With 3 bases clipped from V and 6 bases from J, the junction kept 9 bases outside the gene matches. Germline loops: CDR1 KGHDR, CDR2 SFDVKD. CDR3 DNA sequence: TGTGCCACCAGTGATCCTGACAGGGAGATTCATGGCTACACCTTC. Its translation: CATSDPDREIHGYTF.

There are a few counts of this clonotype. This rearrangement joins TRBV19 to TRBJ2-3; D gene unclear. This CDR3 has 16 amino acids. Germline V lookup: CDR1 LNHDA, CDR2 SQIVND (reference sequence). V lost 4 bases and J 6 bases, leaving 20 bases between the germline ends. The CDR3 is CASSNKGSRYMDTQYF. In DNA, the CDR3 is TGTGCCAGTAGTAACAAGGGCAGTAGGTACATGGATACGCAGTATTTT.

The rearrangement uses TRBV11-1 and TRBJ2-7, with 12 positions matching TRBD2. This CDR3 region has 15 residues. The germline V gene encodes CDR1 SGHAT and CDR2 FQDESV (reference sequence). V gave up 5 bases and J gave up 5 bases; unmatched junction bases: 7. CDR3 loop: CASSTQTSGSHEQYF. Here the CDR3 DNA reads TGTGCCAGCAGCACTCAGACTAGCGGGAGCCACGAGCAGTACTTC.

This clonotype has a handful of counts. The chain recombines TRBV7-2 with TRBJ2-7, with TRBD2 identical over 9 bases. CDR3 length equals 15 residues. CDR1 is SGHTA, CDR2 FQGNSA, per germline. Trimming removed 2 bases from V and 6 bases from J; junction bases left unmatched: 8. The CDR3 spells CASSLTWSGGFEQYF. In DNA form, the CDR3 reads TGTGCCAGCAGCTTAACGTGGAGCGGGGGGTTCGAGCAGTACTTC.

CDR3 nucleotides: TGTGCCAGCGCCCTGAGGGAACTCCGGGAGCAGTTCTTC. It encodes CASALRELREQFF. This chain joins TRBV11-3 and TRBJ2-1; perhaps TRBD2 as D (5 bases). Germline V gene sequence: CDR1 SGHNT, CDR2 YENEEA. Trimming cost V 8 bases and J 10 bases, with 18 bases left between them. The CDR3 length is 13 residues.

This chain links TRBV5-1 with TRBJ2-7; no reliable D call. CDR1 is SGHRS and CDR2 is YFSETQ in the germline V gene. The V end was cut by 1 base, the J end by 0 bases, with 11 bases between. The CDR3 has 15 residues. Here the CDR3 reads CASSLMGRPSYEQYF. CDR3 in DNA: TGCGCCAGCAGCTTGATGGGCCGTCCCTCCTACGAGCAGTACTTC.

This chain's CDR3 is CASSPSSGGIYNEQFF. As DNA, the CDR3 is TGCGCCAGCAGCCCCAGTAGCGGGGGGATCTACAATGAGCAGTTCTTC. The chain couples TRBV5-1 to TRBJ2-1, with 10 bases aligning to TRBD2. Germline values: CDR1 SGHRS, CDR2 YFSETQ. This CDR3 has 16 amino acids. Germline trimming cut 4 bases from V and 3 bases from J; bases unmatched to any gene: 7.

The chain joins TRBV24-1 to TRBJ2-7; TRBD1 matches at 7 bases. V dropped 0 bases and J dropped 1; count of bases not matched to a gene: 8. This CDR3 has 17 residues. CDR1 and CDR2 (germline): KGHDR, SFDVKD. The CDR3 DNA sequence: TGTGCCACCAGTGATTTGCCAAAGACAGGGAGTTCCTACGAGCAGTACTTC. As protein: CATSDLPKTGSSYEQYF.

The V and J genes are TRBV25-1 and TRBJ1-2; TRBD1 is a possible D gene (6 bases). Germline CDR1 MGHDK, CDR2 SYGVNS. Trimming took off 4 bases at V and 0 bases at J, with 12 bases between the two ends. The CDR3 runs 15 residues. CDR3 in amino acids: CASSATGAANYGYTF. The CDR3 region has the DNA TGTGCCAGCAGTGCGACAGGCGCCGCTAACTATGGCTACACCTTC.

This clonotype was counted between two and nine times. The chain employs TRBV4-2 and TRBJ1-1; possibly TRBD1 for D (5 bases). This CDR3 is 15 amino acids long. The ends were cut back, 1 base at V and 1 base at J, with 10 bases in the middle. Germline CDR1 LGHNA, CDR2 YNFKEQ. CDR3 loop: CASSQGGTENTEAFF. The CDR3, as DNA: TGTGCCAGCAGCCAAGGAGGGACGGAGAACACTGAAGCTTTCTTT.

Comment on this clonotype: A much more abundant neighbour one base away suggests this may be a read error. This rearrangement joins TRBV7-3 to TRBJ2-7; tentative D call: TRBD1 (5 bases). The germline V gene encodes CDR1 SGHTA and CDR2 FQGTGA. This CDR3 is 14 amino acids long. Trimming removed 2 bases from V and 2 bases from J, with 10 bases in between. The CDR3 DNA sequence: TGTGCCAGCAGCTTAGGGGCAGGCCCCTACGAGCAGTACTTC. This encodes CASSLGAGPYEQYF.

This clonotype was detected a few times. The V and J genes are TRBV5-1 and TRBJ2-7; unclear D gene. V lost 9 bases and J lost 1, with 17 bases in between. The CDR3 length is 14 residues. The germline V gene has CDR1 SGHRS and CDR2 YFSETQ. DNA for the CDR3: TGCGCCACCGCCTCCACGGCAAGATCCTACGAGCAGTACTTC. Translated, it gives CATASTARSYEQYF.

The chain uses TRBV5-1 and TRBJ1-1; the match to TRBD1 covers 8 bases. The V gene's germline CDR1 is SGHRS and CDR2 YFSETQ. The CDR3 contains 14 residues. V lost 3 bases and J lost 3; bases outside the gene matches: 4. CDR3 DNA: TGCGCCAGCAGCTCGACAGGGGTTTACACTGAAGCTTTCTTT. It codes for CASSSTGVYTEAFF.

This chain joins TRBV6-5 and TRBJ2-5; possible D gene TRBD1, 6 bases. CDR1 is MNHEY and CDR2 is SVGAGI in the germline V gene. The CDR3 is made up of 15 amino acids. The germline V and J ends were trimmed by 0 bases and 3 bases, with 11 bases remaining between them. In DNA form, the CDR3 reads TGTGCCAGCAGTTACTCGCGCCCAGGGGAAGAGACCCAGTACTTC. Protein: CASSYSRPGEETQYF.

The chain has TRBV10-3 and TRBJ2-5; 7 positions match TRBD1. The CDR3 spans 14 residues. Germline V gives CDR1 ENHRY, CDR2 SYGVKD. J gave up 5 bases and V 10 bases, and 13 bases lay outside the gene matches. The CDR3 here is CASRRTGELETQYF. CDR3 bases: TGTGCCAGTCGGAGGACAGGCGAATTGGAGACCCAGTACTTC.

The chain uses TRBV19 and TRBJ2-3; the D gene could be TRBD1 or TRBD2 (5 bases each). V dropped 1 base and J dropped 0 bases, with 11 bases sitting between them. There are 16 residues in the CDR3. CDR1 and CDR2 (germline): LNHDA, SQIVND (reference sequence). The CDR3 nucleotides read TGTGCCAGTAGTATAGGCACGGGGCCTAGCACAGATACGCAGTATTTT. It encodes CASSIGTGPSTDTQYF.

This clonotype was counted only a few times. J is TRBJ2-5 and V is TRBV5-1, with 14 bases fitting TRBD2. Trimming cost V 6 bases and J 4 bases; bases outside gene matches: 8. The CDR3 is made up of 16 amino acids. CDR1 and CDR2 (germline): SGHRS, YFSETQ. The CDR3 region is CASTDGLAGGGETQYF. CDR3 DNA sequence: TGCGCCAGCACCGACGGACTAGCGGGAGGTGGAGAGACCCAGTACTTC.

For this clonotype: No conserved phenylalanine or tryptophan is present at the end of the CDR3, so a read error is the likely explanation. The DNA is left out, because the CDR3 cannot be placed on it with certainty; the CDR3 is given as TCRdb lists it. The V and J genes are TRBV6-5 and TRBJ2-1; the D call in the table, TRBD2, was not verified against the DNA. The CDR3 length equals 13 residues, ends included. CDR1 is MNHEY, CDR2 SVGAGI, per germline. This CDR3 is CASSSSGRAPHFL.

The chain couples TRBV5-1 to TRBJ1-4, with 7 positions matching TRBD1. V lost 4 bases, J lost 7 bases, and 7 bases stayed unmatched. The CDR3 extends over 14 amino acids. Germline V gives CDR1 SGHRS, CDR2 YFSETQ. The CDR3 sequence is CASSHGQAGEKLFF. In nucleotides, the CDR3 is TGCGCCAGCAGCCACGGACAGGCGGGTGAAAAACTGTTTTTT.

This clonotype was picked up a small number of times. The chain links TRBV6-2 or TRBV6-3 to TRBJ2-5; 8 bases map to TRBD2. The germline CDR1 and CDR2 sequences are MNHEY and SVGEGT. The CDR3 is 11 amino acids. With 7 bases clipped from V and 7 bases from J, the junction kept 2 bases outside the gene matches. CDR3 region: CASTAGGTQYF. The CDR3 DNA reads as TGTGCCAGCACGGCGGGAGGGACCCAGTACTTC.

There are a few counts of this clonotype. The chain carries TRBV7-2 and TRBJ2-2; no definite D call. The V end lost 1 base, the J end lost 1 base, and 4 bases lay between the germline ends. From germline, CDR1 is SGHTA and CDR2 FQGNSA. There are 14 residues in the CDR3. CDR3 in amino acids: CASSLVVNTGELFF. The CDR3 DNA reads TGTGCCAGCAGCTTAGTAGTGAACACCGGGGAGCTGTTTTTT.

CDR3 in DNA: TGTGCCAGCAGCTTACTATCAGGGTATCTGGGAACTGAAGCTTTCTTT. It codes for CASSLLSGYLGTEAFF. The chain links TRBV7-9 to TRBJ1-1, with TRBD1 as a possible D gene (5 bases). The V end lost 2 bases, the J end lost 5 bases, and 18 bases lay between the germline ends. This CDR3 spans 16 amino acids. Germline V lookup: CDR1 SEHNR, CDR2 FQNEAQ (reference sequence).

This clonotype was detected a few times. The V gene is TRBV5-1, the J gene TRBJ2-1; 10 nucleotides align to TRBD2. The CDR3 is 16 residues long. The V gene's germline CDR1 is SGHRS and CDR2 YFSETQ. V dropped 5 bases and J dropped 3; count of bases not matched to a gene: 8. The chain's CDR3 is CASSGQAGGGYNEQFF. DNA for the CDR3: TGCGCCAGCAGTGGGCAAGCGGGAGGGGGCTACAATGAGCAGTTCTTC.